Below, 18 T cell receptor beta chains from the same sample are listed, as sequenced in a study of identical twins. TCRdb independently ran MiXCR on the 5' RACE reads; one entry per CDR3 protein. The table lists under 350,000 distinct CDR3 sequences, roughly 10% of them singletons. A further study also used this sample, focusing on yellow fever vaccine responses in identical twins.

The sequenced sample consisted of CD8+ T cells sorted from blood. These receptors were collected from a woman between 18 and 29 years old in good health.

The sample holds a few counts of this clonotype. A much larger clone sits a single nucleotide away, making a read error possible. This rearrangement joins TRBV29-1 to TRBJ1-4; D is possibly TRBD1 (5 bases). This CDR3 is 14 amino acids long. The germline V gene has CDR1 SQVTM and CDR2 ANQGSEA. CDR3 nucleotides: TGCAGCGTTGTTGACAGTGCAACTAATGGAAAACTGTTTTTT. As protein: CSVVDSATNGKLFF. Using reference TRBV29-1 and TRBJ1-4 for the parts outside the CDR3, the full variable domain is SAVISQKPSRDICQRGTSLTIQCQVDSQVTMMFWYRQQPGQSLTLIATANQGSEATYESGFVIDKFPISRPNLTFSTLTVSNMSPEDSSIYLCSVVDSATNGKLFFGSGTQLSVL.

This clonotype was recorded a few times. The chain employs TRBV5-6 and TRBJ2-7, with TRBD2 as a possible D gene (5 bases). CDR1 SGHDT and CDR2 YYEEEE come from the germline V gene. CDR3 length: 16 residues. The ends were cut back, 0 bases at V and 5 bases at J, with 18 bases in the middle. The CDR3 loop is CASSLVRGPPFDEQYF. The CDR3 region has the DNA TGTGCCAGCAGCTTGGTCCGAGGGCCCCCCTTTGACGAGCAGTACTTC.

This clonotype was seen at least ten times. The V gene is TRBV29-1, the J gene TRBJ2-7; no clear D. The germline CDR1 and CDR2 sequences are SQVTM and ANQGSEA. The CDR3 consists of 11 residues. Deletions cut 0 bases from V and 2 bases from J, with 2 bases between. CDR3 coding DNA: TGCAGCGTTGAAGACACCTACGAGCAGTACTTC. It translates to CSVEDTYEQYF.

The chain joins TRBV30 to TRBJ2-3, with D uncertain. The CDR3 is 12 residues long. Trimming stripped 3 bases from V and 1 base from J, with 5 bases between. Looked up from germline, CDR1 is GTSNPN and CDR2 is SVGIG (reference sequence). This chain's CDR3 is CAWRVGTDTQYF. The CDR3 region has the DNA TGTGCCTGGAGGGTTGGCACAGATACGCAGTATTTT.

This chain connects TRBV3-1 to TRBJ2-2; 8 bases fit TRBD1. Germline V gene data show CDR1 as LGHDT and CDR2 as YNNKEL (reference sequence). CDR3 size: 15 residues. J gave up 4 bases and V 4 bases, and 5 bases lay outside the gene matches. In DNA form, the CDR3 reads TGTGCCAGCAGCCCAGGGGGCGCAGGCACCGGGGAGCTGTTTTTT. It codes for CASSPGGAGTGELFF.

This chain joins TRBV7-9 and TRBJ1-4, with TRBD1 as a possible D gene (6 bases). Germline CDR1 and CDR2: SEHNR and FQNEAQ (reference sequence). CDR3 length equals 15 residues. The V gene lost 5 bases and the J gene lost 6 bases, with 16 bases spanning the gap. CDR3 nucleotide sequence: TGTGCCAGCAGCCCTCCCGGGACAACCTATGAAAAACTGTTTTTT. Protein: CASSPPGTTYEKLFF. The full variable domain, completed using reference TRBV7-9 and TRBJ1-4, is DTGVSQNPRHKITKRGQNVTFRCDPISEHNRLYWYRQTLGQGPEFLTYFQNEAQLEKSRLLSDRFSAERPKGSFSTLEIQRTEQGDSAMYLCASSPPGTTYEKLFFGSGTQLSVL.

V usage is TRBV30 and J usage is TRBJ2-1; D is perhaps TRBD1 (6 bases). V was shortened by 5 bases and J by 6 bases, with 11 bases between the two germline ends. Germline CDR1 GTSNPN, CDR2 SVGIG (reference sequence). The CDR3 covers 12 residues. CDR3 DNA: TGTGCCTGGGACCGCAGGGGCAATGAGCAGTTCTTC. Translated, it gives CAWDRRGNEQFF. Complete variable domain (other parts from reference TRBV30 and TRBJ2-1): SQTIHQWPATLVQPVGSPLSLECTVEGTSNPNLYWYRQAAGRGLQLLFYSVGIGQISSEVPQNLSASRPQDRQFILSSKKLLLSDSGFYLCAWDRRGNEQFFGPGTRLTVL.

This clonotype was seen only a few times. The rearrangement links TRBV5-1 to TRBJ2-3; D is unresolved. Germline CDR1 SGHRS, CDR2 YFSETQ. Trimming removed 5 bases at V and 2 bases at J, with 18 bases between. There are 16 residues in the CDR3. CDR3 loop: CASRSSGQANTDTQYF. The CDR3, as DNA: TGCGCCAGCAGGAGTAGTGGTCAGGCCAACACAGATACGCAGTATTTT.

This clonotype was counted between two and nine times. The gene calls are TRBV28 and TRBJ2-5; D unresolved. V lost 6 bases and J 5 bases, leaving 22 bases between the germline ends. Per germline, CDR1 MDHEN and CDR2 SYDVKM. The length of the CDR3 is 16 residues. This CDR3 is CASSRRLKSSQETQYF. CDR3 bases: TGTGCCAGCAGCCGACGCCTTAAGAGCAGTCAGGAGACCCAGTACTTC. Filled out from reference TRBV28 and TRBJ2-5, the complete variable domain reads DVKVTQSSRYLVKRTGEKVFLECVQDMDHENMFWYRQDPGLGLRLIYFSYDVKMKEKGDIPEGYSVSREKKERFSLILESASTNQTSMYLCASSRRLKSSQETQYFGPGTRLLVL.

The chain uses TRBV11-2 and TRBJ2-5, with no clear D. With 2 bases removed from V and 1 base from J, the gap between germline ends came to 11 bases. Germline-derived CDR1 and CDR2 are SGHAT and FQNNGV. The CDR3 has 15 amino acids. DNA for the CDR3: TGTGCCAGCAGCTTAAGGTCAGCTTTCCAAGAGACCCAGTACTTC. Amino acid sequence: CASSLRSAFQETQYF.

This clonotype occurred many times. This rearrangement joins TRBV3-1 to TRBJ2-1; D might be TRBD2 (6 bases). The germline V gene has CDR1 LGHDT and CDR2 YNNKEL (reference sequence). Trimming cost V 1 base and J 2 bases, with 15 bases left between them. The CDR3 has 17 amino acids. CDR3 nucleotide sequence: TGTGCCAGCAGCCAAGGTCCCGATAGGGAGGCCTACAATGAGCAGTTCTTC. Translation: CASSQGPDREAYNEQFF.

This clonotype has more than one count but fewer than ten. This chain uses TRBV15 with TRBJ1-6; TRBD1 might be the D (5 bases). The CDR3 is made up of 15 amino acids. The germline V gene encodes CDR1 LNHNV and CDR2 YYDKDF (reference sequence). Trimming removed 3 bases at V and 10 bases at J, with 16 bases between. The DNA for the CDR3 is TGTGCCACCAGCAGGGTACCCGGGACCTTGTCACCCCTCCACTTT. As protein: CATSRVPGTLSPLHF.

The chain recombines TRBV28 with TRBJ2-1; 13 nucleotides agree with TRBD2. CDR3 length equals 18 residues. Germline V gene sequence: CDR1 MDHEN, CDR2 SYDVKM. Trimming cost V 6 bases and J 6 bases; bases outside gene matches: 14. This CDR3 reads CASRHIGLAGVSGNEQFF. CDR3 in DNA: TGTGCCAGCAGACATATAGGACTAGCGGGAGTGAGTGGCAATGAGCAGTTCTTC.

This chain connects TRBV12-3 or TRBV12-4 to TRBJ2-7; D possibly corresponds to TRBD1 (5 bases). CDR3 length: 21 residues. Trimming removed 1 base at V and 2 bases at J, with 30 bases between. The CDR3 protein is CASSLGRLSQGSRKSPYEQYF. CDR3 coding DNA: TGTGCCAGCAGTTTAGGCCGCCTTAGTCAGGGTTCCCGCAAAAGCCCCTACGAGCAGTACTTC.

This clonotype was seen more than once but under ten times. The chain recombines TRBV7-8 with TRBJ2-5; 10 positions match TRBD2. V lost 5 bases to trimming and J lost 5 bases; unmatched junction nucleotides: 8. CDR1 is SGHVS and CDR2 is FQNEAQ in the germline V gene. The CDR3 is 15 amino acids. CDR3 coding DNA: TGTGCCAGCAGCCAAGAGCGGGGGGGTTTGGAGACCCAGTACTTC. Translating it yields CASSQERGGLETQYF.

The chain uses TRBV4-1 and TRBJ1-1; D is possibly TRBD1 (5 bases). The V end was cut by 1 base, the J end by 4 bases, with 16 bases between. The CDR3 sequence is 16 residues long. Germline CDR1 MGHRA, CDR2 YSYEKL. In DNA form, the CDR3 reads TGCGCCAGCAGCCAAGCGGGACTCCTCAGGAGCACTGAAGCTTTCTTT. Translation gives CASSQAGLLRSTEAFF.

This clonotype has only a few counts. This rearrangement joins TRBV29-1 to TRBJ2-5, with 9 bases identical to TRBD1. The V and J ends lost 7 bases and 10 bases, in that order; junction bases with no gene match: 7. The CDR3 is 11 amino acids. Per germline, CDR1 SQVTM and CDR2 ANQGSEA. The CDR3 DNA reads as TGCAGCGGGGACAGGGAGGGATACCAGTACTTC. Protein sequence: CSGDREGYQYF. Supplemented by reference TRBV29-1 and TRBJ2-5, the full variable domain reads SAVISQKPSRDICQRGTSLTIQCQVDSQVTMMFWYRQQPGQSLTLIATANQGSEATYESGFVIDKFPISRPNLTFSTLTVSNMSPEDSSIYLCSGDREGYQYFGPGTRLLVL.

In this sample, this clonotype turned up many times. The chain couples TRBV24-1 to TRBJ2-5; 10 bases map to TRBD2. Germline loops: CDR1 KGHDR, CDR2 SFDVKD. The CDR3 runs 15 residues. The ends lost 1 base at V and 5 bases at J; junction bases unmatched: 3. For the CDR3, the DNA is TGTGCCACCAGTGATTTAGCTAGCGGGGGCGAGACCCAGTACTTC. Its translation: CATSDLASGGETQYF.